This TCR beta chain was observed in a study of OX40 agonist ivuxolimab in advanced cancers. Produced via immunoSEQ multiplex PCR; TCRdb's table is partial and in-frame only. The sample records about 53,000 clones, roughly 84% being singletons. The germline V and J ends were trimmed by 4 bases and 7 bases, with 19 bases remaining between them. CDR1 is LNHDA, CDR2 SQIVND, per germline (reference sequence). This CDR3 is 15 amino acids long. Sequences were derived from CD4+ or CD8+ T cells sorted from blood, sampled in a trial of the OX40 agonist ivuxolimab. This chain connects TRBV19 to TRBJ2-5; TRBD2 is a possible D gene (5 bases). This receptor was obtained from an adult with an advanced solid tumor such as melanoma, head and neck, liver or kidney cancer. CDR3 DNA sequence: TGTGCCAGTAGTACCCCATGGGAGACCCCCCGGACCCAGTACTTC. Translating it yields CASSTPWETPRTQYF.